Listed below are T cell receptor beta chains from one sample, sequenced in a study of shared clonotypes between healthy human individuals. Only in-frame clones appear in the TCRdb table, and some are missing; sequencing was by immunoSEQ multiplex PCR. The sample yields 1.5 million to 2.5 million clones, approximately 94% seen once. The specimen was naive CD8+ T cells sorted from blood. The receptors shown here come from a man aged 18 to 29 in good health. The CDR3 runs from the conserved cysteine through the conserved F or W. D genes are given only for firm matches. The size entry is marked missing in some rows and otherwise reads once, few, many or a size class.

>TRBD1|TRBV4-1|NA|14|TRBJ2-7
CASSPGQGRYEQYF
TGCGCCAGCAGCCCCGGACAGGGAAGGTACGAGCAGTACTTC
>NA|TRBV19|NA|14|TRBJ1-2
CASSPGPFNYGYTF
TGTGCCAGTAGCCCGGGGCCCTTTAACTATGGCTACACCTTC
>NA|TRBV9|NA|15|TRBJ2-3
CASSGRDGSTDTQYF
TGTGCCAGCAGCGGCCGGGACGGCAGCACAGATACGCAGTATTTT
>NA|TRBV27|NA|15|TRBJ2-7
CASSVRLGGSYEQYF
TGTGCCAGCAGTGTCCGTCTTGGAGGCTCCTACGAGCAGTACTTC
>NA|TRBV6-6|NA|13|TRBJ2-7
CASSKGLDYEQYF
TGTGCCAGCAGCAAGGGGCTAGACTACGAGCAGTACTTC
>NA|TRBV11-2|NA|15|TRBJ1-2
CASSLDVGSNYGYTF
TGTGCCAGCAGCTTAGATGTGGGATCTAACTATGGCTACACCTTC
>TRBD2|TRBV7-9|NA|16|TRBJ2-5
CASSLVGGGIQETQYF
TGTGCCAGCAGCTTAGTAGGCGGGGGAATCCAAGAGACCCAGTACTTC
>NA|TRBV4-2|NA|17|TRBJ2-3
CASSQDGAGNVEDTQYF
TGTGCCAGCAGCCAAGACGGGGCGGGGAATGTTGAGGATACGCAGTATTTT
>TRBD2|TRBV27|NA|17|TRBJ2-5
CASSLVGTSGSQETQYF
TGTGCCAGCAGTCTGGTCGGGACTAGCGGGAGCCAAGAGACCCAGTACTTC
>NA|TRBV4-3|NA|14|TRBJ2-7
CASSQVDGAGEQYF
TGCGCCAGCAGCCAAGTGGACGGTGCGGGTGAGCAGTACTTC
>NA|TRBV14|NA|16|TRBJ2-6
CASSQESESGANVLTF
TGTGCCAGCAGCCAAGAATCGGAATCTGGGGCCAACGTCCTGACTTTC
>TRBD1|TRBV11-2|once|15|TRBJ2-5
CASSSLTGEMETQYF
TGTGCCAGCAGCTCCCTGACAGGGGAGATGGAGACCCAGTACTTC
>NA|TRBV6-1|NA|16|TRBJ1-1
CASSGDPDRLYTEAFF
TGTGCCAGCAGTGGGGATCCCGACAGATTATACACTGAAGCTTTCTTT
>NA|TRBV4-1|NA|14|TRBJ2-7
CASSQDGRDYEQYF
TGCGCCAGCAGCCAAGACGGTAGGGACTACGAGCAGTACTTC
>NA|TRBV30|NA|13|TRBJ1-4
CAWRNLGPDKLFF
TGTGCCTGGAGGAATTTAGGGCCTGATAAACTGTTTTTT
>NA|TRBV7-3|NA|14|TRBJ1-1
CASSLSGHGTEAFF
TGTGCCAGCAGCCTATCGGGGCATGGCACTGAAGCTTTCTTT
>NA|TRBV6-5|NA|14|TRBJ2-7
CASSPSIISYEQYF
TGTGCCAGCAGTCCATCCATAATCTCCTACGAGCAGTACTTC
>NA|TRBV6-5|NA|14|TRBJ2-2
CASKAGPLIGELFF
TGTGCCAGCAAGGCCGGGCCTTTGATCGGGGAGCTGTTTTTT